This entry describes one T cell receptor beta chain. Unmatched junction bases numbered 5, after V lost 0 bases and J lost 8 bases. This CDR3 spans 14 amino acids. Germline CDR1 and CDR2: SGHRS and YFSETQ. This record belongs to a study of blood T cell repertoires in COVID-19. Turning to the study itself: The analysed material was cDNA or gDNA that came from T cells, B-cell-depleted T cells, or PBMCs.

Measured with immunoSEQ multiplex PCR; TCRdb has only the in-frame clones, and not every one. The data contain 150,000 to 190,000 clones, roughly 81% of them singletons. This TCR was recovered from a woman aged 55-69 years with COVID-19, enrolled during active disease. The genes are TRBV5-1 and TRBJ1-2, with 9 bases lining up with TRBD1. The sample taken for sequencing was peripheral blood. The CDR3 DNA is TGCGCCAGCAGCTTGGCCGGGACAGGGCGCGGCTACACCTTC. It yields the protein CASSLAGTGRGYTF.